This TCR beta chain originates from a study of early stage breast cancer tumors (TCRdb year 2017). About the study as a whole: Of the roughly 15 invasive breast tumors, around twelve were found to be estrogen receptor-positive, progesterone receptor-positive and HER2-negative. About 65% of the 12 ER+/PR+/HER2- tumors were invasive ductal carcinomas, while the other four were invasive lobular carcinomas. A read coverage of roughly 10-fold per sample was achieved on average. A total of roughly 2.5 million templates, representing some 1,000,000 unique clonotypes, were detected across all samples.

Every sample was amplified as two independent genomic DNA replicates, using approximately 550 ng for blood and about 1.4 ug for tumor or normal breast. TCRB sequencing of genomic DNA was carried out with the ImmunoSeq Intro kit according to the manufacturer's instructions. Multiplex PCR ran 30 to 40 cycles with proprietary primers and spike-in control sequences for absolute quantification. Single-end 150-bp reads were used to sequence an 87-bp fragment spanning the CDR3 plus the flanking V and J genes. Each lane of an Illumina MiSeq using version 3.0 chemistry carried seven multiplexed samples, with two replicates per sample. In the original analysis: Raw data were processed by the vendor's proprietary pipeline, with both replicates merged into one result per sample. A clonotype was defined as productive rearrangements that share the same V-gene family, CDR3 amino acid sequence and J-gene segment. To compute clonality, the normalized Shannon entropy (Pielou evenness) of TCRB abundances was subtracted from 1. T cell density was estimated as total templates divided by the number of input cells, with the number of input cells inferred from the DNA input amount. Recon, run with its default parameters, was used to estimate overall repertoire diversity and clonality. Tumor-enriched clonotypes were defined as having over 0.1% abundance in tumor and at least 32-fold higher abundance than in normal breast. What TCRdb holds here is the immuneACCESS table cut down to in-frame rearrangements. Part of the clones is not present; checked against another copy, under half of the missing clones reflect an unresolved V gene, and the others are unexplained. Clone size and the V and J calls come from that table; the DNA yielded D and trimming. For this sample there are fewer than 90,000 clones; around 85% appear just once. The ten largest clones take up roughly 3.2% of the sample.

The study profiled bulk TCR beta-chain repertoires in matched peripheral blood, tumor and adjacent normal breast tissue taken from approximately 15 patients with early-stage breast cancer. Before surgery, roughly 5-11 mL of whole blood was collected into EDTA tubes and then processed within 2 hours. Peripheral blood mononuclear cells were isolated by Ficoll-Paque centrifugation in SepMate-50 tubes. For storage in liquid nitrogen, PBMCs were cryopreserved as aliquots of about 1.9 to 4 million cells in roughly 90% FBS with around 10% DMSO. The Qiagen AllPrep DNA/RNA Mini kit was used for genomic DNA extraction. Overall results and qualifications from the work: Chain pairing and functional markers such as CD4, CD8 and FOXP3 were not captured by bulk genomic DNA sequencing of unsorted cells. Because the cohort was small, a breakdown by tumor subtype could not be done. About 2.5-fold higher T cell density and higher clonality were observed in tumors than in adjacent normal breast tissue. Repertoires from blood and normal breast were more alike than repertoires from blood and tumor, and in about 85% of the 16 patients, comparing each tissue with blood separated tumor from normal. Enriched TCRB sequences shared across patients were found to be mostly commonly generated sequences that were unlikely to play an important role in the tumor microenvironment.

On this clone: Its antigen remains undetermined. Qualities for individual bases were not recorded, and no much larger clone is one base off.

Sequencing used blood. The source is a person aged 55 to 70 with breast cancer.

The bases are TGTGCCAGCAGTGAAGCACTCTTAACACCCCTCCACTTT. Its protein reads: CASSEALLTPLHF. This chain joins TRBV2 to TRBJ1-6, with the D segment identity uncertain. Cut back by 0 bases and 11 bases, the V and J ends lie 8 bases apart. CDR1 is given as SNHLY and CDR2 as FYNNEI, both from the germline V gene. From its cysteine to its phenylalanine, the CDR3 spans 13 amino acids. CDR3 DNA only is kept here, 39 bases in frame from base 1.